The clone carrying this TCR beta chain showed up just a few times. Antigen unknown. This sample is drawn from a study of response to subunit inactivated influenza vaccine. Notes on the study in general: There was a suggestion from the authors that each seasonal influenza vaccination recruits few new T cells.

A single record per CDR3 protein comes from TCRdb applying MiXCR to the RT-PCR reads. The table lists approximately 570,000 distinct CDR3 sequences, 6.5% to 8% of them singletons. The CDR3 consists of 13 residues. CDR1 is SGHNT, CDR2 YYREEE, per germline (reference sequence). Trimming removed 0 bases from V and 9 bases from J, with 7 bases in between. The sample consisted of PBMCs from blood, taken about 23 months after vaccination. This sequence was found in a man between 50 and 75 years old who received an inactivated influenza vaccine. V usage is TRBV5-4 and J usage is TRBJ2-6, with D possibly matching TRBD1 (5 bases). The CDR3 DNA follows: TGTGCCAGCAGCTTGGGGGGCCGCAACGTCCTGACTTTC. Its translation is CASSLGGRNVLTF.